This TCR beta chain was observed in a study of CD8 T cells in ankylosing spondylitis. Study-wide results and caveats: In synovial fluid and blood from reactive arthritis, some motif variants were previously reported. Several highly homologous variants formed a TCR beta motif that appeared characteristic of ankylosing spondylitis blood. Enrichment of disease-linked clones was reportedly significant in matched ankylosing spondylitis synovial fluid. Those disease-linked clones were CD8+; they were also relatively rare in peripheral blood.

This clonotype has a count of ten or more. What it recognizes is unknown. Libraries of TCR beta came from quantitative 5'-RACE with molecular barcodes. MiXCR was run by TCRdb on the 5' RACE reads, yielding one entry per CDR3 protein. The sample lists roughly 440,000 distinct CDR3 sequences, roughly 18% occurring once. Germline loops: CDR1 SGHRS, CDR2 YFSETQ. CDR3 length: 14 residues. The ends were cut back, 4 bases at V and 5 bases at J, with 12 bases in the middle. The source is a male donor with ankylosing spondylitis. This chain joins TRBV5-1 and TRBJ1-4; D unclear. The specimen sequenced was blood, either unsorted or a sorted T cell fraction (not recorded which). The CDR3 coding sequence is TGCGCCAGCAGCCCGCAGACCTCGAATGAAAAACTGTTTTTT. It specifies CASSPQTSNEKLFF.